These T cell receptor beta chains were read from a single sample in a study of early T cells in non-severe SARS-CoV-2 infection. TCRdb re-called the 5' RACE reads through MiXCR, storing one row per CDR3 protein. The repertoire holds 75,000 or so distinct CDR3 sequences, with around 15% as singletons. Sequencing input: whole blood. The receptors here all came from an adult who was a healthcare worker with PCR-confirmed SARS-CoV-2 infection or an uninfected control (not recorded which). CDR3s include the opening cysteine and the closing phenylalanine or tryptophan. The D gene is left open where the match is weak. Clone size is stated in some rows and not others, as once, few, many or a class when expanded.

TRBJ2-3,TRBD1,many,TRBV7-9,TGTGCCAGCAGCTATACAGGGGATGACACAGATACGCAGTATTTT,CASSYTGDDTDTQYF
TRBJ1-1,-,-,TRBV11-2,TGTGCCAGCAGCAGGATCAACAGCATGAACACTGAAGCTTTCTTT,CASSRINSMNTEAFF
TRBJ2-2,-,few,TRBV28,TGTGCCAGCAGTTTCCCCGCAGGCGGGGAGCTGTTTTTT,CASSFPAGGELFF
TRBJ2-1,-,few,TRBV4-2,TGTGCCAGCAGCCAAGGGATAGGGGACGGATTGTCCTACAATGAGCAGTTCTTC,CASSQGIGDGLSYNEQFF
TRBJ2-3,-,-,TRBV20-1,TGCAGTGCTAGAGCCCCGACTAGGGGCACAGATACGCAGTATTTT,CSARAPTRGTDTQYF
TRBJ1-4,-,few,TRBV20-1,TGCAGTGCTAGAGATTTCGGGAGCGACACTGCAACTAATGAAAAACTGTTTTTT,CSARDFGSDTATNEKLFF
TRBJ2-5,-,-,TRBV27,TGTGCCAGCAGTCCCCAGAAGGGGTTGTCGCCCCAAGAGACCCAGTACTTC,CASSPQKGLSPQETQYF
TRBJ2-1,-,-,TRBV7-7,TGTGCCAGCAGCTTAGCAAGCGGGAATGAGCAGTTCTTC,CASSLASGNEQFF
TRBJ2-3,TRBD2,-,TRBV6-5,TGTGCCAGCAGTTACGGACTAGCGGGGGGGATAGAAGATACGCAGTATTTT,CASSYGLAGGIEDTQYF
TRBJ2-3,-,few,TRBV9,TGTGCCAGCAGCGTAGTTGGGGCCGGCACAGATACGCAGTATTTT,CASSVVGAGTDTQYF
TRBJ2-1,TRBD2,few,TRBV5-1,TGCGCCAGCAGCTTGGCTTCGGCGGGGGACCACTACAATGAGCAGTTCTTC,CASSLASAGDHYNEQFF
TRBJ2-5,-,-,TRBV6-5,TGTGCCAGCAGTTACAAAAGGGGCCTAGAGACCCAGTACTTC,CASSYKRGLETQYF
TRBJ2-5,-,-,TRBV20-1,TGCAGTGCTAGTTGGTCAAAAGAGACCCAGTACTTC,CSASWSKETQYF
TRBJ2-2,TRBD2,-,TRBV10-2,TGCGCCAGCAGTGAGCGGGGGGTGGGTACCGGGGAGCTGTTTTTT,CASSERGVGTGELFF
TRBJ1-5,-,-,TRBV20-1,TGCAGTGCTTCCCCCCGGGCTGGGAGGGATCAGCCCCAGCATTTT,CSASPRAGRDQPQHF
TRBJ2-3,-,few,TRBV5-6,TGTGCCAGCAGCTCTCCGTGGGGGTGGTCAGATACGCAGTATTTT,CASSSPWGWSDTQYF
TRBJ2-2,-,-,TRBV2,TGTGCCAGCAGTGGACAGGATTGGGACACCGGGGAGCTGTTTTTT,CASSGQDWDTGELFF
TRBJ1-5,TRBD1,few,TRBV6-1,TGTGCCAGCAGCGGGACAGTTTCGGATCAGCCCCAGCATTTT,CASSGTVSDQPQHF
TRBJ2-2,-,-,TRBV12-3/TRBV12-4,TGTGCCAGCAGTTTCTCGGGGGGCCGGGGCACCGGGGAGCTGTTTTTT,CASSFSGGRGTGELFF
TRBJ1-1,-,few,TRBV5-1,TGCGCCAGCAGCTTTGGTTCCGACACTGAAGCTTTCTTT,CASSFGSDTEAFF
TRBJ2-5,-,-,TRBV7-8,TGTGCCAGCAACGCCGAGGATCAGGGTGGAAAGACCCAGTACTTC,CASNAEDQGGKTQYF
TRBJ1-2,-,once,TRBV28,TGTGCCAGCAGTTTAGTAGGAGGCTACACCTTC,CASSLVGGYTF
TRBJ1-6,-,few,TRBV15,TGTGCCACCAGCAGGGGGACTGAAAATTCACCCCTCCACTTT,CATSRGTENSPLHF
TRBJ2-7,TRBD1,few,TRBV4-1,TGCGCCAGCAGCCAGCCGACAGGGGTGAACGAGCAGTACTTC,CASSQPTGVNEQYF
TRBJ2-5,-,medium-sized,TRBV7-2,TGTGCCAGCAGCTTAGGGTCTAGGGGAAAGGAGACCCAGTACTTC,CASSLGSRGKETQYF
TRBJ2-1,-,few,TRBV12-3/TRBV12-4,TGTGCCACCCGATCCAACTACAGAAATGAGCAGTTCTTC,CATRSNYRNEQFF
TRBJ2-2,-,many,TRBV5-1,TGCGCCAGCAGCTTCGATACAGGGTCCGGGGAGCTGTTTTTT,CASSFDTGSGELFF
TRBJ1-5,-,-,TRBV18,TGTGCCAGCAGAAACGGGGCAGTAGTAGTTCAGCCCCAGCATTTT,CASRNGAVVVQPQHF
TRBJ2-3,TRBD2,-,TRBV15,TGTGCCACCAGCAGAGATCTAGCGGGGGGGCCTAGCACAGATACGCAGTATTTT,CATSRDLAGGPSTDTQYF
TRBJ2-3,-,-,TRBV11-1,TGTGCCAGCAGCACCCTTAAGCGAGATACGCAGTATTTT,CASSTLKRDTQYF
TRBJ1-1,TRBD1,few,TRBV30,TGTGCCTGGAGTGCCCGGGACAGGTGGAACACTGAAGCTTTCTTT,CAWSARDRWNTEAFF
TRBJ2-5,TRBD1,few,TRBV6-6,TGTGCCAGCAGTTGGACAGGCCCAGAGACCCAGTACTTC,CASSWTGPETQYF
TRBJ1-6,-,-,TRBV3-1,TGTGCCAGCAGCACTACACCGGAGTTTTCACCCCTCCACTTT,CASSTTPEFSPLHF
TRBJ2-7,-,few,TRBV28,TGTGCCAGCAGTTCCCACAGCGATTCCTACGAGCAGTACTTC,CASSSHSDSYEQYF
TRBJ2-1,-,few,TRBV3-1,TGTGCCAGCAGCCGTAACAGAAACAATGAGCAGTTCTTC,CASSRNRNNEQFF
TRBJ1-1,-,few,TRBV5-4,TGTGCCAGCAACCCTGAGGGGGGTCAGAGAATCGAGCAAGCTTTCTTT,CASNPEGGQRIEQAFF
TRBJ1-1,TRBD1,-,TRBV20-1,TGCAGTGCTCAAACCGGACAGGGTTACACTGAAGCTTTCTTT,CSAQTGQGYTEAFF
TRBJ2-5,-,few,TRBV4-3,TGCGCCAGCAGCCAAGATTGGTTGGGGCCAACTAAGGGGACCCAGTACTTC,CASSQDWLGPTKGTQYF
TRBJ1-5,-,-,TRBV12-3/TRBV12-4,TGTGCCAGCAGTTTAGCGCTAGGCAATCAGCCCCAGCATTTT,CASSLALGNQPQHF
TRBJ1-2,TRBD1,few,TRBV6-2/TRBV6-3,TGTGCCAGCAGTAACAGGGGTGGCGGCTACACCTTC,CASSNRGGGYTF
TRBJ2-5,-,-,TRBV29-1,TGCAGCGTTGCCCCAGGTAGCAGAGGATATGAGACCCAGTACTTC,CSVAPGSRGYETQYF